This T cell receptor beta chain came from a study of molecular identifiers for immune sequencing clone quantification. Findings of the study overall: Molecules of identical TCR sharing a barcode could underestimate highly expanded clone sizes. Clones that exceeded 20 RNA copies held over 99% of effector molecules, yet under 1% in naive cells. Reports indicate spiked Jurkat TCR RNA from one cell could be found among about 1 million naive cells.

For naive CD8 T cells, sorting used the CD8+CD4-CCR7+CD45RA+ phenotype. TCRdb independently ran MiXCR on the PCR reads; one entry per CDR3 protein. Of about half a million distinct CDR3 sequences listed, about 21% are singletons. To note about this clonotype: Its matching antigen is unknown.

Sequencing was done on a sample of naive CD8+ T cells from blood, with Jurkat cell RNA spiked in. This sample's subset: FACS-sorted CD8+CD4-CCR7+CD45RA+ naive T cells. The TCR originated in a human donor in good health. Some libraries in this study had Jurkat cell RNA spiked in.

DNA of the CDR3: TGTGCCAGCAGCCAACCCACCTACTCCTACGAGCAGTACTTC. This codes for CASSQPTYSYEQYF. The chain recombines TRBV3-1 with TRBJ2-7; D is unresolved. With 2 bases removed from V and 0 bases from J, the gap between germline ends came to 8 bases. The germline gives CDR1 LGHDT, CDR2 YNNKEL (reference sequence). The CDR3 length is 14 residues.